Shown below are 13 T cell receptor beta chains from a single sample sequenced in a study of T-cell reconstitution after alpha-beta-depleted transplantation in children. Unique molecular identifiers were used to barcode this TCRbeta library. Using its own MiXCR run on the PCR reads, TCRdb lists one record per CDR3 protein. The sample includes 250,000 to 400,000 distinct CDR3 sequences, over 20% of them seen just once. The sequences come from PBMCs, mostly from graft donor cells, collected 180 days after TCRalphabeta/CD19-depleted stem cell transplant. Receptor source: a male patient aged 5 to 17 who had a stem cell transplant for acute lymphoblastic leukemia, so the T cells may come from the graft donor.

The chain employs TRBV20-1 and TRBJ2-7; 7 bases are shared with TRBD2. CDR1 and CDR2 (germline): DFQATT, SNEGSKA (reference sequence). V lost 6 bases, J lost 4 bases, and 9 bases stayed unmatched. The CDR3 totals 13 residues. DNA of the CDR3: TGCAGTGCCCAACCTAGCGGAGCTTACGAGCAGTACTTC. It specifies CSAQPSGAYEQYF.

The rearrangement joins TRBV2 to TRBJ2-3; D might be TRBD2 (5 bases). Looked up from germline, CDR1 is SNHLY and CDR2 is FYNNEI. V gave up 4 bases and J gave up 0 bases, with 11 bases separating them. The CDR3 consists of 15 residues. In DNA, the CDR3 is TGTGCCAGCAGTGTTTTCGGGATGAGCACAGATACGCAGTATTTT. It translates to CASSVFGMSTDTQYF.

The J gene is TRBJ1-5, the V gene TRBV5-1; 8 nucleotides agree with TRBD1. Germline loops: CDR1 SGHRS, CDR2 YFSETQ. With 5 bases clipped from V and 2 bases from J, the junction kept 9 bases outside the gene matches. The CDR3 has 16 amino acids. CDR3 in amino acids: CASSPHAGGGNQPQHF. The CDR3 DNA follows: TGCGCCAGCAGTCCCCACGCAGGGGGCGGCAATCAGCCCCAGCATTTT.

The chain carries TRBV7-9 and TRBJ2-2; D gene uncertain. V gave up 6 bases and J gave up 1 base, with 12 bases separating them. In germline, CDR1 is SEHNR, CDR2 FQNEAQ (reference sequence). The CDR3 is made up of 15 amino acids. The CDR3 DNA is TGTGCCAGCAGGGCTCCGCACGTGAACACCGGGGAGCTGTTTTTT. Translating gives CASRAPHVNTGELFF.

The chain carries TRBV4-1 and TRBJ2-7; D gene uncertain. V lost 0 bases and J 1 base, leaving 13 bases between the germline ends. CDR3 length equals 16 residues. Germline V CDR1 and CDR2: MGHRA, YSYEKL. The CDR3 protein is CASSQDLTLESYEQYF. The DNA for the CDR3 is TGCGCCAGCAGCCAAGACCTGACCTTAGAATCCTACGAGCAGTACTTC.

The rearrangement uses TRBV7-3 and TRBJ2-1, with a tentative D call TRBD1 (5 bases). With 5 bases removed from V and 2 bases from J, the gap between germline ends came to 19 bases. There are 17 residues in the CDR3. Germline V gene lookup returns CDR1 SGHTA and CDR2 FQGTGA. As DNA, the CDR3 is TGTGCCAGCAGCCCCCAGGGCAGGGTATCCCCCTACAATGAGCAGTTCTTC. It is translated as CASSPQGRVSPYNEQFF.

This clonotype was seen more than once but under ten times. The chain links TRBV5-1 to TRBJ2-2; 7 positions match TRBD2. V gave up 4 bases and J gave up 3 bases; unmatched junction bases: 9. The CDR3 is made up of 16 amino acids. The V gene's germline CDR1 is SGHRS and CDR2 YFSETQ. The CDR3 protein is CASSSLLASYTGELFF. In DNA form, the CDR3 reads TGCGCCAGCAGCAGTCTACTAGCGTCGTACACCGGGGAGCTGTTTTTT.

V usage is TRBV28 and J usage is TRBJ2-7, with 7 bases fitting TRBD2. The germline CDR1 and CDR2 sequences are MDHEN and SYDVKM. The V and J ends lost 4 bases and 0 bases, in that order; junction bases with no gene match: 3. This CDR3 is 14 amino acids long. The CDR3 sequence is CASSSGTISYEQYF. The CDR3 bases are TGTGCCAGCAGTTCCGGGACTATCTCCTACGAGCAGTACTTC.

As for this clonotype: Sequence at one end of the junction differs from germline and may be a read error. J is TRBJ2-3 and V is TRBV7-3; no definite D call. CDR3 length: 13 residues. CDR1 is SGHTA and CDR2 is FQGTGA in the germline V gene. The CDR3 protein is CASSPGPWDKQYF. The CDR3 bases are TGTGCCAGCAGTCCCGGGCCCTGGGATAAGCAGTATTTT.

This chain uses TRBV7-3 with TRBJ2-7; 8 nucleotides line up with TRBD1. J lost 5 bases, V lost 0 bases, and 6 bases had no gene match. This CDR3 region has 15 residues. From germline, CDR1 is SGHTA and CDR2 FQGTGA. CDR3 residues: CASSLTGTGAHEQYF. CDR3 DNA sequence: TGTGCCAGCAGCTTAACTGGGACAGGAGCCCACGAGCAGTACTTC.

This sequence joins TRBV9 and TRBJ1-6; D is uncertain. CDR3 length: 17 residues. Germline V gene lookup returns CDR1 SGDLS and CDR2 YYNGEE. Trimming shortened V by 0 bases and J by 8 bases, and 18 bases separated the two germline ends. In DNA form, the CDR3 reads TGTGCCAGCAGCGTAGAGGCTGAAGGGAGGACCTATTCACCCCTCCACTTT. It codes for CASSVEAEGRTYSPLHF.

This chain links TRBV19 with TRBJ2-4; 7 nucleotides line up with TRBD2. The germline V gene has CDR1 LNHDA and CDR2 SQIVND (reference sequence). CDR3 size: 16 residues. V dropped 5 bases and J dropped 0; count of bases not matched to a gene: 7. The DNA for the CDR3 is TGTGCCAGTAGTCCCTTAGCGGGCCAAGCCAAAAACATTCAGTACTTC. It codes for CASSPLAGQAKNIQYF.

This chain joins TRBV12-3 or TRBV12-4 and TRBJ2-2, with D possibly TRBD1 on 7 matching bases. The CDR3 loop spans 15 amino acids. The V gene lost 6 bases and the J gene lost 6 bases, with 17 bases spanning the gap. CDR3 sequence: CASSPAGQSAGELFF. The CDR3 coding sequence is TGTGCCAGCAGCCCGGCGGGACAGTCCGCCGGGGAGCTGTTTTTT.